Listed below are T cell receptor beta chains from one sample, sequenced in a study of monozygotic twins with inflammatory bowel disease. TCRdb reanalyzed the 5' RACE reads, giving one entry per CDR3 protein sequence and no DNA. This repertoire includes nearly 450,000 distinct CDR3 sequences. Sequenced input: blood. The receptors were gathered from a human donor with ulcerative colitis or Crohn's disease, or a healthy co-twin of an affected twin (not recorded which). CDR3s include the opening cysteine and the closing phenylalanine or tryptophan.

v_call: TRBV10-3
j_call: TRBJ2-3
cdr3_aa: CATSGGGGRTDTQYF

v_call: TRBV5-1
j_call: TRBJ1-1
cdr3_aa: CASSPGRQGRGRGLAFF

v_call: TRBV7-2
j_call: TRBJ2-2
cdr3_aa: CASSLAGYTGELFF

v_call: TRBV20-1
j_call: TRBJ1-4
cdr3_aa: CSANDRAATNEKLFF

v_call: TRBV12-3/TRBV12-4
j_call: TRBJ1-1
cdr3_aa: CASSSYGPLNTEAFF

v_call: TRBV9
j_call: TRBJ1-1
cdr3_aa: CASSAGQGRSNTEAFF

v_call: TRBV11-2
j_call: TRBJ1-2
cdr3_aa: CASSLQGPLTF

v_call: TRBV12-3/TRBV12-4
j_call: TRBJ2-3
cdr3_aa: CASSFGVSATDTQYF

v_call: TRBV12-3/TRBV12-4
j_call: TRBJ1-6
cdr3_aa: CASSQKGDYNSPLHF

v_call: TRBV5-4
j_call: TRBJ1-2
cdr3_aa: CASSSSPGNYGYTF

v_call: TRBV5-1
j_call: TRBJ1-1
cdr3_aa: CASSIGWGDTEAFF

v_call: TRBV20-1
j_call: TRBJ1-5
cdr3_aa: CSARFANQPQHF

v_call: TRBV12-3/TRBV12-4
j_call: TRBJ2-1
cdr3_aa: CASSTLEGGEDEQFF

v_call: TRBV7-6
j_call: TRBJ1-4
cdr3_aa: CASSLGEGQLIFF

v_call: TRBV6-6
j_call: TRBJ1-1
cdr3_aa: CASSYVAGKTEAFF

v_call: TRBV2
j_call: TRBJ2-1
cdr3_aa: CASSMNRRALNEQFF

v_call: TRBV19
j_call: TRBJ1-2
cdr3_aa: CASSIPDRADGYTF

v_call: TRBV4-1
j_call: TRBJ1-2
cdr3_aa: CASSQDGGSNYGYTF

v_call: TRBV6-5
j_call: TRBJ2-1
cdr3_aa: CASSYSVAGYYNEQFF

v_call: TRBV4-3
j_call: TRBJ1-1
cdr3_aa: CASSQGGYTEAFF

v_call: TRBV4-1
j_call: TRBJ1-6
cdr3_aa: CATGTESSYNSPLHF

v_call: TRBV7-2
j_call: TRBJ1-4
cdr3_aa: CASSLQGQGEKLFF

v_call: TRBV20-1
j_call: TRBJ1-6
cdr3_aa: CSARPQGPNSPLHF

v_call: TRBV7-2
j_call: TRBJ2-5
cdr3_aa: CASSPRRQNKETQYF

v_call: TRBV12-3/TRBV12-4
j_call: TRBJ2-1
cdr3_aa: CASSSGDGSSYNEQFF

v_call: TRBV20-1
j_call: TRBJ2-7
cdr3_aa: CSARDIGGSSYEQYF

v_call: TRBV4-3
j_call: TRBJ1-1
cdr3_aa: CASGRGVRTEAFF

v_call: TRBV30
j_call: TRBJ1-2
cdr3_aa: CAWSRTGGSGYTF

v_call: TRBV7-9
j_call: TRBJ1-4
cdr3_aa: CASSRQGVEKLFF

v_call: TRBV10-3
j_call: TRBJ1-3
cdr3_aa: CAIRVGDYSGNTIYF

v_call: TRBV30
j_call: TRBJ1-5
cdr3_aa: CAWSVKGGQPQHF

v_call: TRBV18
j_call: TRBJ1-1
cdr3_aa: CASSPAGSTEAFF

v_call: TRBV29-1
j_call: TRBJ1-4
cdr3_aa: CSVRPGGEEKLFF

v_call: TRBV30
j_call: TRBJ2-3
cdr3_aa: CAWSGKAGGTEDTQYF

v_call: TRBV10-3
j_call: TRBJ1-1
cdr3_aa: CAIKGTGNTEAFF

v_call: TRBV18
j_call: TRBJ2-5
cdr3_aa: CASSPLDSQETQYF

v_call: TRBV20-1
j_call: TRBJ2-7
cdr3_aa: CSAKQEVGEQYF

v_call: TRBV7-9
j_call: TRBJ2-3
cdr3_aa: CASSPPGKGTDTQYF

v_call: TRBV12-3/TRBV12-4
j_call: TRBJ1-1
cdr3_aa: CASSFGVTEAFF

v_call: TRBV20-1
j_call: TRBJ2-5
cdr3_aa: CSARNSYSETQYF

v_call: TRBV6-5
j_call: TRBJ2-7
cdr3_aa: CASSRVESYEQYF

v_call: TRBV7-9
j_call: TRBJ2-7
cdr3_aa: CATRREAAGEQYF

v_call: TRBV3-1
j_call: TRBJ2-7
cdr3_aa: CTSSQLSSYEQYF

v_call: TRBV12-3/TRBV12-4
j_call: TRBJ1-2
cdr3_aa: CASSLDQVASYGYTF